What follows are 12 T cell receptor beta chains derived from one specimen sequenced in a study of identical twins. TCRdb processed the 5' RACE reads anew with MiXCR; each CDR3 protein has one entry. Of 500,000 or so distinct CDR3 sequences listed, 22% are singletons. These data also featured in a second study, about T cells expressing NK-cell markers.

The sample consisted of CD4+ T cells sorted from blood. The receptors shown here come from a woman younger than 35 in good health.

V usage is TRBV5-6 and J usage is TRBJ2-1; no reliable D call. This CDR3 region has 19 residues. Per germline, CDR1 SGHDT and CDR2 YYEEEE. Trimming cost V 1 base and J 5 bases, with 25 bases left between them. CDR3 loop: CASSLFGGRGPQPNNEQFF. The CDR3 region has the DNA TGTGCCAGCAGCTTGTTTGGCGGCAGAGGTCCCCAGCCGAACAATGAGCAGTTCTTC.

This clonotype was seen many times. This rearrangement joins TRBV12-3 or TRBV12-4 to TRBJ1-1, with 7 bases lining up with TRBD1. V was clipped by 3 bases and J by 7 bases; unmatched bases: 5. This CDR3 comprises 13 residues. CDR3 coding DNA: TGTGCCAGCAGTTTGACCCGACAGGGTGAAGCTTTCTTT. Translating gives CASSLTRQGEAFF.

This clonotype has just a few counts. This chain uses TRBV12-3 or TRBV12-4 with TRBJ1-2; the D gene is possibly TRBD1 (5 bases). V lost 5 bases, J lost 4 bases, and 17 bases lay in between. The CDR3 is made up of 15 amino acids. This chain's CDR3 is CASSARVQELYGYTF. The DNA of the CDR3 is TGTGCCAGCAGTGCGCGCGTACAGGAACTCTATGGCTACACCTTC.

This clonotype was detected only a few times. V and J are TRBV4-1 and TRBJ2-6; the D gene is possibly TRBD1 (8 bases). The germline V gene has CDR1 MGHRA and CDR2 YSYEKL. Deletions cut 4 bases from V and 1 base from J, with 17 bases between. The CDR3 is 18 residues long. In DNA, the CDR3 is TGCGCCAGCAGCCCCAGACAGGGGAGGGAATCTGGGGCCAACGTCCTGACTTTC. Protein: CASSPRQGRESGANVLTF.

This clonotype was seen only a few times. The chain has TRBV2 and TRBJ2-7; D is unresolved. Trimming left V 7 bases short and J 5 bases short, with 15 bases between. CDR3 length equals 13 residues. CDR1 is SNHLY and CDR2 is FYNNEI in the germline V gene. The CDR3 region is CASKWDSTHEQYF. In DNA form, the CDR3 reads TGTGCCAGCAAGTGGGATAGTACCCACGAGCAGTACTTC.

This clonotype was seen a few times. CDR3 nucleotide sequence: TGTGCCAGCAGCGCGACAGGGGTTAGCAATCAGCCCCAGCATTTT. Its translation is CASSATGVSNQPQHF. The gene calls are TRBV7-2 and TRBJ1-5; 8 bases agree with TRBD1. Germline V gene sequence: CDR1 SGHTA, CDR2 FQGNSA. The CDR3 consists of 15 residues. V trimming: 5 bases; J trimming: 0 bases; junction bases outside the gene matches: 3.

The V gene is TRBV6-2 or TRBV6-3, the J gene TRBJ2-7; 12 bases are shared with TRBD2. V was pared by 5 bases and J by 2 bases, with 7 bases of the junction left unmatched. CDR3 size: 16 residues. CDR1 and CDR2 from the germline V gene are MNHEY and SVGEGT. CDR3 nucleotide sequence: TGTGCCAGCAGTCCCTCTCGGACTAGCGGGGCCTACGAGCAGTACTTC. It yields the protein CASSPSRTSGAYEQYF.

The V call is TRBV7-2, the J call TRBJ1-6; perhaps TRBD1 as D (5 bases). This CDR3 has 15 residues. CDR1 is SGHTA and CDR2 is FQGNSA in the germline V gene. Trimming removed 3 bases from V and 8 bases from J, with 14 bases in between. The DNA of the CDR3 is TGTGCCAGCAGCTTGGGGACGGTTAACTATTCACCCCTCCACTTT. Its protein is CASSLGTVNYSPLHF.

This clonotype appeared a few times. The CDR3 is CASSYLPGPRAGNTIYF. Here the CDR3 DNA reads TGTGCCAGCAGCTACCTCCCGGGCCCAAGGGCTGGAAACACCATATATTTT. J is TRBJ1-3 and V is TRBV7-2; D uncertain. V was clipped by 4 bases and J by 2 bases, with 18 bases between them. Germline-derived CDR1 and CDR2 are SGHTA and FQGNSA. The CDR3 loop spans 17 amino acids.

This clonotype was counted a few times. This chain uses TRBV20-1 with TRBJ2-1; 12 bases are shared with TRBD2. Germline CDR1 reads DFQATT; CDR2 reads SNEGSKA (reference sequence). CDR3 length: 14 amino acids. Trimming removed 0 bases from V and 13 bases from J; junction bases left unmatched: 7. In DNA, the CDR3 is TGCAGTGCTAGAGAATGGGGACTAGCGGGTAACCAGTTCTTC. It specifies CSAREWGLAGNQFF.

V usage is TRBV12-3 or TRBV12-4 and J usage is TRBJ2-1; D may correspond to TRBD1 or TRBD2 (5 bases each). Trimming stripped 5 bases from V and 0 bases from J, with 11 bases between. This CDR3 has 15 amino acids. Here the CDR3 DNA reads TGTGCCAGCAGTACAAGGGACCTCTCCTACAATGAGCAGTTCTTC. It codes for CASSTRDLSYNEQFF.

This clonotype came up many times. V and J are TRBV5-1 and TRBJ2-3; 7 bases map to TRBD1. The V segment lost 5 bases and the J segment 2 bases; nucleotides outside the gene matches: 8. This CDR3 is built from 15 residues. Germline values: CDR1 SGHRS, CDR2 YFSETQ. The CDR3 nucleotides are TGCGCCAGCAGACGTGGGACAGTTTACACAGATACGCAGTATTTT. It is translated as CASRRGTVYTDTQYF.